Here is one T cell receptor beta chain with its context. The CDR3 contains 15 residues. Trimming left V 3 bases short and J 1 base short, with 12 bases between. From germline, CDR1 is LNHDA and CDR2 SQIVND (reference sequence). The entry originates in a study of CD8 T cells in Susac syndrome. Reverse transcription used about 0.45 to 1 ug RNA and random hexamers. By means of immunoSEQ multiplex PCR, TCR beta CDR3 spanning 54 Vbeta and 13 Jbeta underwent amplification. In TCRdb, the immunoSEQ multiplex PCR reads were re-called with MiXCR into one record per CDR3 protein. This table holds some 260,000 distinct CDR3 sequences, 80% to 95% found once.

The rearrangement joins TRBV19 to TRBJ2-5; D is ambiguous. Sequences were obtained from CD4+ T cells from PBMCs. This TCR was recovered from a human donor with multiple sclerosis. The CDR3 region has the DNA TGTGCCAGTAGTATTGGTCCCAACCGCCAAGAGACCCAGTACTTC. Translation gives CASSIGPNRQETQYF.